The next 20 T cell receptor beta chains were all read from a single sample in a study of blood T cell repertoires in COVID-19. TCRdb keeps only in-frame clones here, not all; method: immunoSEQ multiplex PCR. The repertoire consists of about 24,000 clones, with approximately 87% occurring once and the leading ten covering about 25%. The specimen was peripheral blood. The receptors shown here come from a human donor with active COVID-19. The donor label of this sample is uncertain.

The chain combines TRBV9 with TRBJ2-7; tentatively, D is TRBD1 (6 bases). The CDR3 loop spans 15 amino acids. The V end was cut by 3 bases, the J end by 0 bases, with 13 bases between. The germline V gene encodes CDR1 SGDLS and CDR2 YYNGEE. CDR3 in DNA: TGTGCCAGCAGCGGACGGGACACCCACTCCTACGAGCAGTACTTC. Translated, it gives CASSGRDTHSYEQYF.

The chain carries TRBV5-5 and TRBJ1-4; a weak D match, TRBD1 (5 bases). V gave up 4 bases and J gave up 8 bases, with 15 bases separating them. The germline gives CDR1 SGHKS, CDR2 YYEKEE (reference sequence). The CDR3 extends over 14 amino acids. The CDR3 DNA reads TGTGCCAGCAGCCTTTCCAGGGTCGACGAAAAACTGTTTTTT. Residues: CASSLSRVDEKLFF.

This rearrangement joins TRBV3-1 (or the pseudogene TRBV3-2) to TRBJ1-2; tentatively, D is TRBD1 (5 bases). Per germline, CDR1 LGHDT and CDR2 YNNKEL (reference sequence). The CDR3 has 15 residues. V was pared by 3 bases and J by 4 bases, with 15 bases between. The CDR3 loop is CASSQGGGPFYGYTF. The CDR3 coding sequence is TGTGCCAGCAGCCAGGGGGGGGGACCATTCTATGGCTACACCTTC.

V usage is TRBV5-6 and J usage is TRBJ1-2; weak D call: TRBD1 (5 bases). The ends were cut back, 2 bases at V and 4 bases at J, with 18 bases in the middle. The CDR3 is 16 residues long. Germline CDR1 SGHDT, CDR2 YYEEEE. CDR3 in DNA: TGTGCCAGCAGCTTTGGGGCGTACGGGGGAAGCTATGGCTACACCTTC. The encoded protein is CASSFGAYGGSYGYTF.

This clone was recorded only once. The J gene is TRBJ2-3, the V gene TRBV2; D call uncertain. Trimming took 7 bases from V and 1 from J, leaving 9 bases between them. Germline assignment: CDR1 SNHLY and CDR2 FYNNEI. The CDR3 has 13 amino acids. Here the CDR3 DNA reads TGTGCCAGCAATGATGTCGGCACAGATACGCAGTATTTT. This gives the protein CASNDVGTDTQYF.

To note about this clone: This same CDR3 is encoded by further DNA sequences in the sample. The J gene is TRBJ2-7, the V gene TRBV20-1; no clear D. Germline V gene data show CDR1 as DFQATT and CDR2 as SNEGSKA (reference sequence). There are 11 residues in the CDR3. Trimming removed 3 bases at V and 5 bases at J, with 8 bases between. The CDR3 here is CSASSGHEQYF. DNA for the CDR3: TGCAGTGCTAGTTCAGGCCACGAGCAGTACTTC.

The CDR3 nucleotides are TGTGCCAGCAGTTTGGCAGGGCGCACTGAAGCTTTCTTT. Protein sequence: CASSLAGRTEAFF. The rearrangement uses TRBV6-2 or TRBV6-3 and TRBJ1-1; a weak D match, TRBD1 (5 bases). Germline loops: CDR1 MNHEY, CDR2 SVGEGT. Trimming shortened V by 4 bases and J by 4 bases, and 10 bases separated the two germline ends. The CDR3 loop spans 13 amino acids.

The chain joins TRBV5-6 to TRBJ2-7; D may be TRBD2 (6 bases). The CDR3 is made up of 14 amino acids. With 3 bases removed from V and 4 bases from J, the gap between germline ends came to 14 bases. Germline V CDR1 and CDR2: SGHDT, YYEEEE. Here the CDR3 DNA reads TGTGCCAGCAGCTGGGCCGGGACTCCTTACGAGCAGTACTTC. This gives the protein CASSWAGTPYEQYF.

This chain links TRBV3-1 (or the pseudogene TRBV3-2) with TRBJ2-2, with TRBD1 as a possible D gene (5 bases). CDR3 length: 12 residues. Trimming left V 8 bases short and J 7 bases short, with 11 bases between. CDR1 and CDR2 from the germline V gene are LGHDT and YNNKEL (reference sequence). CDR3 sequence reads: CASRRVGGELFF. DNA for the CDR3: TGTGCCAGCCGCAGGGTTGGCGGGGAGCTGTTTTTT.

The gene calls are TRBV6-5 and TRBJ1-2, with 8 positions matching TRBD1. The CDR3 totals 14 residues. CDR1 and CDR2 from the germline V gene are MNHEY and SVGAGI. With 6 bases clipped from V and 3 bases from J, the junction kept 6 bases outside the gene matches. Written as DNA, the CDR3 is TGTGCCAGCAGCCAACAGGGGGAAGACTATGGCTACACCTTC. This encodes CASSQQGEDYGYTF.

The rearrangement uses TRBV10-3 and TRBJ1-4; 7 bases fit TRBD1. Germline-derived CDR1 and CDR2 are ENHRY and SYGVKD. V lost 2 bases to trimming and J lost 8 bases; unmatched junction nucleotides: 5. The length of the CDR3 is 14 residues. CDR3 in DNA: TGTGCCATCAGTGAGGACAGGGTGGGCGAAAAACTGTTTTTT. It codes for CAISEDRVGEKLFF.

The chain combines TRBV2 with TRBJ2-5; 11 bases are a match to TRBD2. Trimming at V came to 0 bases and at J to 7 bases, leaving 13 bases not matched to a gene. Per the germline V gene, CDR1 is SNHLY and CDR2 is FYNNEI. The CDR3 loop spans 18 amino acids. The CDR3 nucleotides read TGTGCCAGCAGTGAAGCGGAACTAGCGGGGGTAATAAGAGGGACCCAGTACTTC. Its translation is CASSEAELAGVIRGTQYF.

This chain links TRBV5-6 with TRBJ2-2, with TRBD1 matching 9 bases. Per the germline V gene, CDR1 is SGHDT and CDR2 is YYEEEE. CDR3 length: 15 amino acids. V shed 4 bases and J 4 bases; nucleotides not matched to a gene: 5. CDR3 loop: CASSAQGAGTGELFF. The CDR3 DNA sequence: TGTGCCAGCAGCGCACAGGGGGCGGGCACCGGGGAGCTGTTTTTT.

This chain connects TRBV7-2 to TRBJ2-7; TRBD1 is a possible D gene (6 bases). This CDR3 is 14 amino acids long. CDR1 and CDR2 (germline): SGHTA, FQGNSA. Trimming removed 5 bases from V and 2 bases from J, with 13 bases in between. CDR3 loop: CASSLTTGTYEQYF. CDR3 bases: TGTGCCAGCAGCCTGACGACAGGAACCTACGAGCAGTACTTC.

The chain links TRBV11-2 to TRBJ2-1; 9 nucleotides agree with TRBD2. Germline V lookup: CDR1 SGHAT, CDR2 FQNNGV. The CDR3 is made up of 14 amino acids. Trimming cost V 1 base and J 6 bases; bases outside gene matches: 1. The CDR3 nucleotides read TGTGCCAGCAGCTTAGCTAGCGGGATCAATGAGCAGTTCTTC. Its protein product is CASSLASGINEQFF. Full variable domain (outside the CDR3, taken from reference TRBV11-2 and TRBJ2-1): EAGVAQSPRYKIIEKRQSVAFWCNPISGHATLYWYQQILGQGPKLLIQFQNNGVVDDSQLPKDRFSAERLKGVDSTLKIQPAKLEDSAVYLCASSLASGINEQFFGPGTRLTVL.

This chain connects TRBV6-5 to TRBJ1-2; D not resolved. The germline V gene has CDR1 MNHEY and CDR2 SVGAGI. Deletions cut 0 bases from V and 7 bases from J, with 9 bases between. CDR3 size: 13 residues. CDR3 bases: TGTGCCAGCAGTTACTCAGGAGGCGCTGGCTACACCTTC. As protein: CASSYSGGAGYTF.

This chain uses TRBV28 with TRBJ2-1; 10 bases are a match to TRBD2. CDR3 length equals 15 residues. Germline CDR1 reads MDHEN; CDR2 reads SYDVKM. V trimming: 3 bases; J trimming: 4 bases; junction bases outside the gene matches: 3. The CDR3 DNA follows: TGTGCCAGCAGTTTCCTAGCGGGGGTTTACAATGAGCAGTTCTTC. Translating it yields CASSFLAGVYNEQFF.

Only one count was recorded for this clone. The chain joins TRBV7-2 to TRBJ2-3, with D unclear. The CDR3 has 14 residues. Germline CDR1 is SGHTA and CDR2 is FQGNSA. V dropped 6 bases and J dropped 4 bases, with 14 bases sitting between them. The CDR3: CASSTLLRADTQYF. The CDR3 DNA sequence: TGTGCCAGCAGTACCTTACTTCGGGCAGATACGCAGTATTTT. The whole variable domain, remainder taken from reference TRBV7-2 and TRBJ2-3, is GAGVSQSPSNKVTEKGKDVELRCDPISGHTALYWYRQSLGQGLEFLIYFQGNSAPDKSGLPSDRFSAERTGGSVSTLTIQRTQQEDSAVYLCASSTLLRADTQYFGPGTRLTVL.

The CDR3 nucleotides are TGTGCCAGCAGCCCCACTTTCGGGGGGGTCCCCACAGATACGCAGTATTTT. This gives the protein CASSPTFGGVPTDTQYF. The rearrangement joins TRBV9 to TRBJ2-3; 8 bases fit TRBD2. Looked up from germline, CDR1 is SGDLS and CDR2 is YYNGEE. There are 17 residues in the CDR3. Losses at the gene ends were 4 bases for V and 2 bases for J; bases not matched to a gene: 12. Filled out from reference TRBV9 and TRBJ2-3, the complete variable domain reads DSGVTQTPKHLITATGQRVTLRCSPRSGDLSVYWYQQSLDQGLQFLIQYYNGEERAKGNILERFSAQQFPDLHSELNLSSLELGDSALYFCASSPTFGGVPTDTQYFGPGTRLTVL.

The V call is TRBV4-1, the J call TRBJ2-3, with 10 bases matching TRBD1. The CDR3 is 16 amino acids. The germline CDR1 and CDR2 sequences are MGHRA and YSYEKL. After removal of 0 bases from V and 3 bases from J, the junction contained 3 bases not matched to a gene. For the CDR3, the DNA is TGCGCCAGCAGCCAAGAAGACAGGGGGCGTACAGATACGCAGTATTTT. Translating it yields CASSQEDRGRTDTQYF.